The T cell receptor beta chain described here comes from a study of post-analysis software for immune sequencing data. Per germline, CDR1 ENHRY and CDR2 SYGVKD. The V and J ends lost 11 bases and 6 bases, in that order; junction bases with no gene match: 8. The CDR3 runs to 12 residues. Study-wide points: Diversity measured as normalized Chao1 was significantly lower in multiple sclerosis patients than in controls. In patients, 4 to 6 TRBV segments were more frequent than in controls, with TRBV5-6, TRBV5-1 and TRBV20-1 among them.

The authors incorporated unique molecular identifiers into the TCR beta cDNA libraries. From the PCR reads, TCRdb called clonotypes with MiXCR, one entry per CDR3 protein. The data show about 540,000 distinct CDR3 sequences, around 31% seen once. Concerning this clonotype itself: No antigen is known for it.

The sequence came from a girl younger than 18 with multiple sclerosis. The rearrangement uses TRBV10-3 and TRBJ1-1; 8 nucleotides align to TRBD1. The sequenced sample was blood. In DNA form, the CDR3 reads TGTGCCGGAGGACAGGGCCCCGCTGAAGCTTTCTTT. Amino acid sequence: CAGGQGPAEAFF.